Sequencing of this TCR beta chain was carried out in a study of CD4 T cells in relation to SARS-CoV-2 and coronaviruses. Study as a whole: ViraFEST: roughly ten-day antigen culture of PBMCs, then TCR beta CDR3 sequencing.

Before the COVID-19 pandemic, during about 2010-2019, CD4+ T cells were taken from unexposed donors. After about ten days of culture, CD4+ T cells were isolated. Unexposed-donor CD4+ T cells were probed with SARS-CoV-2 S/N and four cold-coronavirus spikes, cells permitting. Study observations and caveats: Approximately 65% of donors had memory CD4+ clonotypes crossrecognizing SARS-CoV-2 and common cold coronavirus spike. Crossreactivity was assessed only for spike protein, not other viral proteins.

In its sample, this clone was seen a few times. Antigen specificity is unknown. This CDR3 spans 12 amino acids. J gave up 11 bases and V 7 bases, and 9 bases lay outside the gene matches. Here immunoSEQ multiplex PCR was the method, and the copy in TCRdb shows in-frame clones only, minus some. The sample gives around 25,000 clones, about 76% of which show up once; less than 11% is in the top ten. V is TRBV12-3 or TRBV12-4 and J is TRBJ1-1, with 8 nucleotides matching TRBD1. The sequenced sample consisted of CD4+ T cells from PBMCs, cultured in vitro. The clonotype comes from a human donor in good health. This chain's CDR3 is CASMGDRQGAFF. In DNA, the CDR3 is TGTGCCAGCATGGGGGATCGACAGGGGGCTTTCTTT.